This TCR beta chain was sequenced during a study of control samples from healthy donors and cancer patients (dated by TCRdb to 2020 to 2021). Concerning this clone: Its antigen specificity is not known. No base qualities exist here, and no much larger clone lies one base off it.

V loses 6 bases, J loses 15 bases, and the germline ends lie 15 bases apart. Counted from cysteine to phenylalanine, this CDR3 has 11 amino acids. The only DNA kept is the CDR3, 33 bases in frame from the first base. The method was the immunoSEQ multiplex PCR assay. In its TCRdb copy, this immuneACCESS table keeps in-frame sequences only and misses some clones. Where compared with another copy, unresolved V genes explain less than half of these, and the others have no known cause. The sample table holds 150,000 or so clones, of which over 85% were seen once. Almost 6% of the sample is held by the ten biggest clonotypes.

Sequences were obtained from blood. The V gene is TRBV12-3 or TRBV12-4 and the J gene is TRBJ2-1, with the D gene not clear enough to name. This TCR was sampled from a man aged 18 to 30 in good health. The CDR3 reads as follows: CASSLSDDLFF. The DNA is TGTGCCAGCAGCTTGTCGGACGACCTGTTCTTC.